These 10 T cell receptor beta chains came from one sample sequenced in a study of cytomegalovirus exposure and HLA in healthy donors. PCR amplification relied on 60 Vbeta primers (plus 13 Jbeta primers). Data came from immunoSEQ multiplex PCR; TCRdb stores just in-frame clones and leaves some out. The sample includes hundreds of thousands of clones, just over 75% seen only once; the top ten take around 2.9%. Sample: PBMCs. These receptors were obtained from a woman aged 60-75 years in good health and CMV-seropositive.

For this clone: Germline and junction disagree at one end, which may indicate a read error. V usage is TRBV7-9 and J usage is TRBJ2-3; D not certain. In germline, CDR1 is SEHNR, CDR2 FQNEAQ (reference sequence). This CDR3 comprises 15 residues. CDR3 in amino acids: CSSSSTDFSTDTQYF. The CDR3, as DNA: TGTTCCAGCAGCTCCACTGACTTTAGCACAGATACGCAGTATTTT.

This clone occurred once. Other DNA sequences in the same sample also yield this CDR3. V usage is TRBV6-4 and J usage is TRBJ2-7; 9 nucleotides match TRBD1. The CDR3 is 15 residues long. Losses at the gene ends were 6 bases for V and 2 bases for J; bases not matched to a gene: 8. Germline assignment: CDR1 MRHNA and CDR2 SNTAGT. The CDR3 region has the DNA TGTGCCAGCAGCAGCCGGGACAGGGTCACCTACGAGCAGTACTTC. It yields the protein CASSSRDRVTYEQYF.

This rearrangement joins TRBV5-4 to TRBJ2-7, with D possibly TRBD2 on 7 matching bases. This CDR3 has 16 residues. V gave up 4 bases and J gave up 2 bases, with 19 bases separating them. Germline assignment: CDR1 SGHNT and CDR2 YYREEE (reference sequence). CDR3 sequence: CASSKGGASDPYEQYF. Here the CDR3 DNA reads TGTGCCAGCAGCAAAGGGGGGGCTAGCGATCCCTACGAGCAGTACTTC. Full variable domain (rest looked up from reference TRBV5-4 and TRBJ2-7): ETGVTQSPTHLIKTRGQQVTLRCSSQSGHNTVSWYQQALGQGPQFIFQYYREEENGRGNFPPRFSGLQFPNYSSELNVNALELDDSALYLCASSKGGASDPYEQYFGPGTRLTVT.

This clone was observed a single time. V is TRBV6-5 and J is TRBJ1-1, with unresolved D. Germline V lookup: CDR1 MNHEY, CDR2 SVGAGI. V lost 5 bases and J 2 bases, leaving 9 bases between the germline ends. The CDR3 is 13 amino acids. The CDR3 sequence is CASSEMRNTEAFF. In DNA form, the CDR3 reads TGTGCCAGCAGTGAAATGCGAAACACTGAAGCTTTCTTT.

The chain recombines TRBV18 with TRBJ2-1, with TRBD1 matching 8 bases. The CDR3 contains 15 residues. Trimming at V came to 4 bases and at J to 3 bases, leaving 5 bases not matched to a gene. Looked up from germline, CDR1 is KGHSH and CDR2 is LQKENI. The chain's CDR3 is CASSQGTGGYNEQFF. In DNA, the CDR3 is TGTGCCAGCTCACAAGGAACAGGGGGCTACAATGAGCAGTTCTTC.

Here the CDR3 reads CASSFSGQGYGELFF. DNA of the CDR3: TGCGCCAGCAGCTTTTCGGGACAGGGATACGGGGAGCTGTTTTTT. V is TRBV5-1 and J is TRBJ2-2; 9 bases are a match to TRBD1. The CDR3 contains 15 residues. Germline CDR1 is SGHRS and CDR2 is YFSETQ. Unmatched junction bases numbered 6, after V lost 2 bases and J lost 7 bases.

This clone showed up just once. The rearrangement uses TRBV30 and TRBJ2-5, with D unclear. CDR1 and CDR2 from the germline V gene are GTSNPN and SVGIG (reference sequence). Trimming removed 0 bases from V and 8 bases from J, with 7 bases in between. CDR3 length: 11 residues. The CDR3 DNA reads TGTGCCTGGAGTGTACGGTTAACCCAGTACTTC. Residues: CAWSVRLTQYF.

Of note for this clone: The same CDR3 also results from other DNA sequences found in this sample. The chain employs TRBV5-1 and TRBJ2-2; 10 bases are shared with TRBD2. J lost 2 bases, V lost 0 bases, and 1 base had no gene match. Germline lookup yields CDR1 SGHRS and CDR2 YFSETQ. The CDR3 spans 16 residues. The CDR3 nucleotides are TGCGCCAGCAGCTTGGGGACTAGCGGCAACACCGGGGAGCTGTTTTTT. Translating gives CASSLGTSGNTGELFF.

CDR3 residues: CASSLRGANYGYTF. In DNA form, the CDR3 reads TGTGCCAGCAGTTTACGGGGGGCTAACTATGGCTACACCTTC. The rearrangement joins TRBV27 to TRBJ1-2; D perhaps matches TRBD1 (5 bases). Germline loops: CDR1 MNHEY, CDR2 SMNVEV (reference sequence). CDR3 size: 14 residues. The V end lost 2 bases, the J end lost 0 bases, and 7 bases lay between the germline ends.

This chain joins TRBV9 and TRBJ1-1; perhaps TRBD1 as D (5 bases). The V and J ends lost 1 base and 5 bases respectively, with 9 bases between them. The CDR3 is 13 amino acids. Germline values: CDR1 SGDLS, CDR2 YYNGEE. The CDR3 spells CASSVQKGTEAFF. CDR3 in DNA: TGTGCCAGCAGCGTACAGAAGGGGACTGAAGCTTTCTTT.